This T cell receptor beta chain was recovered during a study of vaccination effects on CD4 cells after COVID-19. Across the study: All participants had two doses of either the BNT162b2 or mRNA-1273 vaccine.

Sequenced by immunoSEQ multiplex PCR; TCRdb stores in-frame clones only, minus some. The data show tens of thousands of clones, approximately 64% seen once. As to this clone: Its antigen is undetermined.

Germline V gene sequence: CDR1 SGHKS, CDR2 YYEKEE (reference sequence). There are 14 residues in the CDR3. V shed 3 bases, J shed 5 bases, and the junction held 7 bases outside the gene matches. Viral peptide pool expansion of antigen-specific CD4+ T cells preceded sequencing in the ViraFEST assay. Cells that had been cultured for roughly eleven days were the source of isolated CD4+ T cells. The healthy vaccine recipients, who had no prior SARS-CoV-2 infection, showed negative nucleocapsid antibodies. Half-medium changes using IL-2 medium occurred on days 3 and 7. General study findings and limits: Vaccine-induced clones in healthy vaccinees cross-reacted with common cold coronaviruses in only 1 of 255 cases.

This specimen was CD4+ T cells from PBMCs cultured with HCoV-OC43 spike peptides, taken before COVID-19 vaccination. Stated subset: HCoV-OC43 spike overlapping peptide pool stimulation. The chain joins TRBV5-5 to TRBJ1-2; 7 bases are a match to TRBD1. This receptor was obtained from a human donor who received a COVID-19 vaccine. The CDR3 sequence is CASSSPGQRYGYTF. CDR3 in DNA: TGTGCCAGCAGCTCGCCGGGACAGCGTTATGGCTACACCTTC.